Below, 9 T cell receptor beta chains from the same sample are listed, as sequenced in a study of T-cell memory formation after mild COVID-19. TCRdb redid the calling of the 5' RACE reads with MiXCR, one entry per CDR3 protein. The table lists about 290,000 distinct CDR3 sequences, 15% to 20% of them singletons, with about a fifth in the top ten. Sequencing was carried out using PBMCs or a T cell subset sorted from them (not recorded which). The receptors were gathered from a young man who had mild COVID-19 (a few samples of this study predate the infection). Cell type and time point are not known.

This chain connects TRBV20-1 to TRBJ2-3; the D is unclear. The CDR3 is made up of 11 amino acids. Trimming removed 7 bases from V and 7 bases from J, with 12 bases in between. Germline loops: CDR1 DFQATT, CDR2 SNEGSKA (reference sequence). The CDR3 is CSVKPANTQYF. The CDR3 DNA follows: TGCAGTGTTAAACCGGCAAATACGCAGTATTTT.

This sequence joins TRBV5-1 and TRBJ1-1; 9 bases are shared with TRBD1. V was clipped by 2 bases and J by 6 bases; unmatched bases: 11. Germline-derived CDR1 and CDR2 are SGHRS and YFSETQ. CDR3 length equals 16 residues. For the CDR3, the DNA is TGCGCCAGCAGCTTAAACCTCGGGACAGGGAGTGCTGAAGCTTTCTTT. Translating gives CASSLNLGTGSAEAFF.

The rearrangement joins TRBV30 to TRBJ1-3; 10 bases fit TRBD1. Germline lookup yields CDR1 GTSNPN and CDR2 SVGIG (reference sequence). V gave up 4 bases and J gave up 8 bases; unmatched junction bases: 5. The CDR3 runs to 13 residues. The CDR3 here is CAWNRQGADTIYF. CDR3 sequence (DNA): TGTGCCTGGAACCGACAGGGGGCAGACACCATATATTTT.

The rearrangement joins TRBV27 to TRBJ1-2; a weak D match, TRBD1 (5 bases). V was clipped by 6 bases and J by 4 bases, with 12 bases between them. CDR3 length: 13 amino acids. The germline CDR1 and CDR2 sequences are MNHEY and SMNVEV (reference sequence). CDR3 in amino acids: CASSPGHRYGYTF. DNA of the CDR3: TGTGCCAGCAGCCCCGGACACCGCTATGGCTACACCTTC.

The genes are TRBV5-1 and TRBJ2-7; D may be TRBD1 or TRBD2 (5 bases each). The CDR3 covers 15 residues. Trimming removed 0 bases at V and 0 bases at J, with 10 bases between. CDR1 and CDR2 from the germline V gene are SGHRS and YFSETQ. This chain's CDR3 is CASSLAWGNSYEQYV. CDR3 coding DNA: TGCGCCAGCAGCTTGGCCTGGGGGAACTCCTACGAGCAGTACGTC.

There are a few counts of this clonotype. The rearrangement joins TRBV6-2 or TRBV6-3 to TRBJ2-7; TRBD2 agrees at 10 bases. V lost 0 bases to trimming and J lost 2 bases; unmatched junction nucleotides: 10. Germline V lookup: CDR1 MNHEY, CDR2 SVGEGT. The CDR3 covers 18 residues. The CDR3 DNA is TGTGCCAGCAGTTACTCAGGCCTAGCGGGGGAAATTGCCTACGAGCAGTACGTC. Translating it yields CASSYSGLAGEIAYEQYV.

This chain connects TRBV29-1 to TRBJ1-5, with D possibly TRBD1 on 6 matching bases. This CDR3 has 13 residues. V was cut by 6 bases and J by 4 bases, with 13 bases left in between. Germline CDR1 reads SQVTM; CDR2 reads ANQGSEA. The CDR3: CSVGWGANQPQHF. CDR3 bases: TGCAGCGTAGGGTGGGGGGCTAATCAGCCCCAGCATTTT. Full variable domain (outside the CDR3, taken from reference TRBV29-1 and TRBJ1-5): SAVISQKPSRDICQRGTSLTIQCQVDSQVTMMFWYRQQPGQSLTLIATANQGSEATYESGFVIDKFPISRPNLTFSTLTVSNMSPEDSSIYLCSVGWGANQPQHFGDGTRLSIL.

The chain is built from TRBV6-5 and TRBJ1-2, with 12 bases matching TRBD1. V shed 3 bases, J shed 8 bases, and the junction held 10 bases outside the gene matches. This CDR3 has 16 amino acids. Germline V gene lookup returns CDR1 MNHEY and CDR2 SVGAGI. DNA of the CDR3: TGTGCCAGCAGTTATCCACCGGGACAGGGGGCAGGAGGCTACACCTTC. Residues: CASSYPPGQGAGGYTF.

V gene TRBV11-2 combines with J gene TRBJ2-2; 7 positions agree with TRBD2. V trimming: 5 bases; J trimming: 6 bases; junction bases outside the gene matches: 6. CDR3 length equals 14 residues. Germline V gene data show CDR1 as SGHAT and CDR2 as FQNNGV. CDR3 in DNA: TGTGCCAGCAGCGAGTACCGGGGGGCCGGGGAGCTGTTTTTT. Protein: CASSEYRGAGELFF.